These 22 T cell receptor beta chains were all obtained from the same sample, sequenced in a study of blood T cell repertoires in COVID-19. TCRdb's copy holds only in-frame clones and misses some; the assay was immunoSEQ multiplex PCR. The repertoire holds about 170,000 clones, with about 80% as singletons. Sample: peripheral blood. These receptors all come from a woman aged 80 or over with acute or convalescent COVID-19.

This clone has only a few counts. The CDR3 region is CAITTAGEQYF. The CDR3 nucleotides read TGTGCCATCACCACAGCGGGAGAGCAGTACTTC. This chain uses TRBV10-3 with TRBJ2-7; 7 bases match TRBD2. With V trimmed by 7 bases and J by 7 bases, 4 bases remained unmatched. The CDR3 length is 11 residues. The germline V gene has CDR1 ENHRY and CDR2 SYGVKD.

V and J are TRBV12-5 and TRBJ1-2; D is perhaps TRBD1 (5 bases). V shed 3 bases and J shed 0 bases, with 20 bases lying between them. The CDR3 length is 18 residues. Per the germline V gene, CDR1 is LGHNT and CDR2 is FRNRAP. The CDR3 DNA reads TGTGCTAGTGGTTTTTCCGACAGTGTTTTAATTCCTAACTATGGCTACACCTTC. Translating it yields CASGFSDSVLIPNYGYTF.

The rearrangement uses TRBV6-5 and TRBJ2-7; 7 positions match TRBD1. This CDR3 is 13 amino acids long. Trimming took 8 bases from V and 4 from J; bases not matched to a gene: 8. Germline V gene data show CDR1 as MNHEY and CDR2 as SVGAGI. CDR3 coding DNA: TGTGCCAGCCGCGTGACAGGGTCATACGAGCAGTACTTC. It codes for CASRVTGSYEQYF.

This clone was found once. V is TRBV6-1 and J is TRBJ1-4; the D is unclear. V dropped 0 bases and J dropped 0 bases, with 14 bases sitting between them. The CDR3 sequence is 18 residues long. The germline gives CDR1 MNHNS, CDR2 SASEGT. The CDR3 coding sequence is TGTGCCAGCAGTGAAGCGAGGAATTCGCTCACAACTAATGAAAAACTGTTTTTT. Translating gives CASSEARNSLTTNEKLFF.

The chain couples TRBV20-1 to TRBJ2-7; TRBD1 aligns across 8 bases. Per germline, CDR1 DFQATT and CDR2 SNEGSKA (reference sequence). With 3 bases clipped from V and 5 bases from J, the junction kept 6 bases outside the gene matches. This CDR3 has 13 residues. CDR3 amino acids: CSASRTGKNEQYF. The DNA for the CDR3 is TGCAGTGCTAGTAGGACAGGGAAAAACGAGCAGTACTTC.

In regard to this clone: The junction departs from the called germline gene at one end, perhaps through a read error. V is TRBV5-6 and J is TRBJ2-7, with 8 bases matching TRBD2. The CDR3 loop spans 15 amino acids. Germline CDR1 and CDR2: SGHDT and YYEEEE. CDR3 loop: CASSLGGGYGPNRLF. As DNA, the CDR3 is TGTGCCAGCAGCTTGGGCGGGGGGTACGGACCTAATCGACTCTTC.

CDR3 amino acids: CASSTQWPGQSTDTQYF. The DNA of the CDR3 is TGTGCCAGCAGCACCCAGTGGCCCGGACAGAGCACAGATACGCAGTATTTT. The chain links TRBV7-2 to TRBJ2-3; TRBD1 might be the D (6 bases). CDR3 size: 17 residues. Per germline, CDR1 SGHTA and CDR2 FQGNSA. V lost 5 bases and J lost 0, with 18 bases in between.

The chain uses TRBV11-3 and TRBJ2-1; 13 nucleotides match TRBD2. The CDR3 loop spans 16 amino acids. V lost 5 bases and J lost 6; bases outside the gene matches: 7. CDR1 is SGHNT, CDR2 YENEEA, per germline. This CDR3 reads CASSPRTSGSLNEQFF. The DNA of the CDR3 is TGTGCCAGCAGCCCAAGGACTAGCGGGAGTCTCAATGAGCAGTTCTTC. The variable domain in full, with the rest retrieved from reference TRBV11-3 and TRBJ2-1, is EAGVVQSPRYKIIEKKQPVAFWCNPISGHNTLYWYLQNLGQGPELLIRYENEEAVDDSQLPKDRFSAERLKGVDSTLKIQPAELGDSAVYLCASSPRTSGSLNEQFFGPGTRLTVL.

The CDR3 sequence: CASSRGQGPYEQYF. The CDR3 DNA reads as TGTGCCAGCAGCCGTGGACAGGGGCCCTACGAGCAGTACTTC. This chain links TRBV2 with TRBJ2-7; TRBD1 agrees at 9 bases. V dropped 6 bases and J dropped 2; count of bases not matched to a gene: 5. Germline V gene data show CDR1 as SNHLY and CDR2 as FYNNEI. CDR3 size: 14 residues.

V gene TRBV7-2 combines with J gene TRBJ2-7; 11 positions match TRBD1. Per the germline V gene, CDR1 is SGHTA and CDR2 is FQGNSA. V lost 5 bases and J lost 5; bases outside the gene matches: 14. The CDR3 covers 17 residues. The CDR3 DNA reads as TGTGCCAGCAGCCCATCCCGGACAGGGGGCCTCCGTAACGAGCAGTACTTC. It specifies CASSPSRTGGLRNEQYF.

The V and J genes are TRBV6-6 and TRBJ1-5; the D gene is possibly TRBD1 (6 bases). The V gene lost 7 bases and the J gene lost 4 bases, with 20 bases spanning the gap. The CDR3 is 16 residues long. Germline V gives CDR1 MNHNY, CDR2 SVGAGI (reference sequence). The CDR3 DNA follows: TGTGCCAGCACCCAAGTAGGCACTAGGGGGAATCAGCCCCAGCATTTT. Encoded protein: CASTQVGTRGNQPQHF.

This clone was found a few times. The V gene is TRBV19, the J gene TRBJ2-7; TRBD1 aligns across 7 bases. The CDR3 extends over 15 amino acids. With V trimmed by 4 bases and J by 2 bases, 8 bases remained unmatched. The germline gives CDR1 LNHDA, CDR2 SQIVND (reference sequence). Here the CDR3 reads CASSTAGGIAYEQYF. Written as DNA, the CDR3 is TGTGCCAGTAGTACCGCAGGGGGAATCGCCTACGAGCAGTACTTC.

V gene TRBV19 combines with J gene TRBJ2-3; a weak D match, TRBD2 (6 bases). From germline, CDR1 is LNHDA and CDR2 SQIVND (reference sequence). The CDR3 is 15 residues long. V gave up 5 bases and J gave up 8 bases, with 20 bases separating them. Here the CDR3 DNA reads TGTGCCAGTAGTGCTGGAGGGGCAAGGGAGGTTACGCAGTATTTT. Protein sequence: CASSAGGAREVTQYF.

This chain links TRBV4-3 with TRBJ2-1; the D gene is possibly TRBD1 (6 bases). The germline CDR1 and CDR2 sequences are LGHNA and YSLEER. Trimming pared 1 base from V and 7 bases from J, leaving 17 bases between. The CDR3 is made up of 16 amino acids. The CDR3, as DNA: TGCGCCAGCAGCCAAGTGGGTGGCAGGGGTGGGAATGAGCAGTTCTTC. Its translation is CASSQVGGRGGNEQFF.

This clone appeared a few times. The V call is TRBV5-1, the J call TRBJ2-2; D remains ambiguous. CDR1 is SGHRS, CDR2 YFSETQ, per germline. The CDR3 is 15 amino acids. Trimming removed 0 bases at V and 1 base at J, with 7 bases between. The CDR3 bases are TGCGCCAGCAGCTTGGTAACAGAGAACACCGGGGAGCTGTTTTTT. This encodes CASSLVTENTGELFF.

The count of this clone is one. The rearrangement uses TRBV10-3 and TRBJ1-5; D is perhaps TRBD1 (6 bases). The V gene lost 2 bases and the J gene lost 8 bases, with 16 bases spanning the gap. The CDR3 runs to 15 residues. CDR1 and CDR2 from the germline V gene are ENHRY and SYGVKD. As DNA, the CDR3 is TGTGCCATCAGTGAGCAAGGGGGGGCCGCTAAGCCCCAGCATTTT. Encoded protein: CAISEQGGAAKPQHF.

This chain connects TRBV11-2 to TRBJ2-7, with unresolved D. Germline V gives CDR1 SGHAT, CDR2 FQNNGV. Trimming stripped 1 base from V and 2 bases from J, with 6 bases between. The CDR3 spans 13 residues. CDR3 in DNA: TGTGCCAGCAGCTTAGTGGGCCCCTACGAGCAGTACTTC. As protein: CASSLVGPYEQYF.

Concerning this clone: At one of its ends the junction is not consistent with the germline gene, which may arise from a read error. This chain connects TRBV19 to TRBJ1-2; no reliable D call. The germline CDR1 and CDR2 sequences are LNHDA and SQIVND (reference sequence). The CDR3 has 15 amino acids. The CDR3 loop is CASSNGGKDNYGHTF. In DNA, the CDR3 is TGTGCCAGTTCCAATGGCGGGAAAGACAACTATGGCCACACCTTC.

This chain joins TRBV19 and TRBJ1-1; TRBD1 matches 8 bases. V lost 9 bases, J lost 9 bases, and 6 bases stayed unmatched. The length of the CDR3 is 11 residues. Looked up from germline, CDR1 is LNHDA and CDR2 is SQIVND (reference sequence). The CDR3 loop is CASGWDRKAFF. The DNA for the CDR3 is TGTGCCAGCGGATGGGACAGGAAAGCTTTCTTT.

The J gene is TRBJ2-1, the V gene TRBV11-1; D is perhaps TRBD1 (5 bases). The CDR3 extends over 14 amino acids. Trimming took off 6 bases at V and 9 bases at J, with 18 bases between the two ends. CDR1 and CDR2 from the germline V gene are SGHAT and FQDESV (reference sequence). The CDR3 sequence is CASRYTGSSGEQFF. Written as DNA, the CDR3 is TGTGCCAGCAGGTACACAGGTTCCTCGGGTGAGCAGTTCTTC.

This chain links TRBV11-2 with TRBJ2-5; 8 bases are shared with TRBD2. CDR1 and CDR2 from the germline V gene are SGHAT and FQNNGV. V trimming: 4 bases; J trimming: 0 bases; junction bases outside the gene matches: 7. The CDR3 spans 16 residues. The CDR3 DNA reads TGTGCCAGCAGCTGGTACACTAGCGGAAACCAAGAGACCCAGTACTTC. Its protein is CASSWYTSGNQETQYF.

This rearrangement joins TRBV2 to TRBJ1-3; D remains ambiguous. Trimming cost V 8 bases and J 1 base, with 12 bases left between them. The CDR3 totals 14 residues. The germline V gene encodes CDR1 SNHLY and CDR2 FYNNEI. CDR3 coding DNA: TGTGCCAGCCAGAATAGCATGTCTGGAAACACCATATATTTT. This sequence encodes CASQNSMSGNTIYF.